This T cell receptor (beta chain) comes out of a study of vaccination effects on CD4 cells after COVID-19. Study conclusions and caveats: A shortage of convalescent patients and an absence of early post-infection timepoints characterized the study. Long after vaccination, the clones induced by infection and by vaccine shrank markedly in size.

The CDR3 extends over 13 amino acids. V lost 2 bases, J lost 3 bases, and 8 bases lay in between. The V gene's germline CDR1 is SGHRS and CDR2 YFSETQ. CD4+ T cell isolation took place after 10 days of culture. Sequencing used immunoSEQ multiplex PCR; TCRdb keeps in-frame clones, though not all of them. The sample consists of about 74,000 clones, approximately 77% of them appearing once. Points on this clone: The antigen is unknown. Distinct nucleotide sequences in the sample also encode this CDR3.

This receptor was obtained from a human donor who received a COVID-19 vaccine. Source: CD4+ T cells from PBMCs cultured without peptide, taken before COVID-19 vaccination. This sequence joins TRBV5-1 and TRBJ2-5, with a possible D match to TRBD2 (6 bases). This CDR3 is CASSFSGEETQYF. The DNA of the CDR3 is TGCGCCAGCAGCTTCTCGGGGGAAGAGACCCAGTACTTC.